This TCR beta chain was identified during a study of shared clonotypes between healthy human individuals. Remarks on this clone: What it recognizes is unknown.

Overall study results and limits: The naive CD4 repertoires of several donors were compared, and around 4.9% of clonotypes were shared. Richness estimates generally favored naive over memory subsets. With few donors, the genetic and exposure-history diversity represented was limited. Clonotypes which were not shared had lower generation probabilities than clonotypes that all four donors shared.

This CDR3 comprises 14 residues. V lost 5 bases and J lost 4, with 14 bases in between. Germline CDR1 is SGHTA and CDR2 is FQGNSA. The repertoire was sequenced with immunoSEQ multiplex PCR; TCRdb's copy has only in-frame clones and lacks some. Among approximately 1.5 million clones, 98% were seen once, and the ten largest hold less than 0.55%. The chain has TRBV7-2 and TRBJ2-5, with a tentative D call TRBD2 (6 bases). Sequenced: naive CD4+ T cells sorted from blood. Subset given: CD45RA+ positively selected. The TCR comes from a man aged 30-40 years in good health. The CDR3 loop reads CASSQTGESETQYF. CDR3 bases: TGTGCCAGCAGCCAGACGGGGGAATCAGAGACCCAGTACTTC.